This entry describes one TCR beta chain. The germline gene is not matched at one end of the junction; a read error may be the cause. This specimen comes from a study of cytomegalovirus exposure and HLA in healthy donors. The study ran its PCR with 60 Vbeta and 13 Jbeta primers. Method: immunoSEQ multiplex PCR; TCRdb's copy keeps in-frame clones and lacks some. Of around 280,000 clones in the sample, around nine tenths are singletons; the top ten hold around 2.1%. Germline values: CDR1 SEHNR, CDR2 FQNEAQ (reference sequence). This CDR3 spans 17 amino acids. These donors counted as nominally healthy when sampled, but unrecorded immune exposures were likely.

Sequencing used PBMCs. The receptor was derived from a woman between 18 and 29 years old in good health and CMV-seronegative. This chain joins TRBV7-9 and TRBJ1-1; D is unclear. As DNA, the CDR3 is TGTTCCAGCACCCGGGAAGGTTCCGGGAGGGCGAACACTGAAGCTTTCTTT. Translation gives CSSTREGSGRANTEAFF. The full variable domain, with the rest looked up from reference TRBV7-9 and TRBJ1-1, is DTGVSQNPRHKITKRGQNVTFRCDPISEHNRLYWYRQTLGQGPEFLTYFQNEAQLEKSRLLSDRFSAERPKGSFSTLEIQRTEQGDSAMYLCSSTREGSGRANTEAFFGQGTRLTVV.